What follows is one TCR beta chain and its context. The antigen is unknown. This CDR3 region has 15 residues. Trimming cost V 4 bases and J 5 bases; bases outside gene matches: 6. This sample stems from a study of cytomegalovirus exposure and HLA in healthy donors. Study-wide results and limits: Researchers reported that three CMV-associated chains were confirmed in vitro as CMV antigen-specific. It was fewer than 200 TCR beta chains that were listed as cytomegalovirus-associated. As immune exposure information, only CMV serostatus was available.

The PCR made use of 60 Vbeta and 13 Jbeta primers. Sequencing used immunoSEQ multiplex PCR; TCRdb keeps in-frame clones, though not all of them. This table has 200,000 to 250,000 clones, over 80% appearing once. The receptor was isolated from a woman in her thirties or forties in good health and CMV-seropositive. The sequenced material came from PBMCs. This chain uses TRBV5-3 with TRBJ1-6; 7 positions match TRBD1. TRBV5-3 is an ORF; its function is uncertain. The CDR3 DNA follows: TGTGCCAGAAGCAAGGACAGGAGAAATAATTCACCCCTCCACTTT. This translates into CARSKDRRNNSPLHF.